This T cell receptor (beta chain) stems from a study of OX40 agonist ivuxolimab in advanced cancers. About the study: Patients' therapy was ivuxolimab, an antibody that acts as an agonist of OX40 (CD134). Each dose-escalation patient presented with hepatocellular carcinoma, melanoma, renal cell or head and neck cancer. It was permissible to have had prior anti-PD-1, anti-PD-L1 or anti-CTLA-4 therapy, and around 40% had some.

Trimming cost V 5 bases and J 6 bases, with 8 bases left between them. Germline V gene data show CDR1 as LNHDA and CDR2 as SQIVND (reference sequence). The CDR3 is 12 amino acids. Cycle 7 day 1, cycle 4 day 1, and baseline were the timepoints at which blood was sampled. Clones were sequenced by immunoSEQ multiplex PCR, and TCRdb holds only the in-frame ones, with some missing. The profile shows roughly 62,000 clones, 70% to 85% of them singletons. The starting material was CD4+ or CD8+ T cells sorted from blood, obtained in a trial of the OX40 agonist ivuxolimab. The receptor comes from an adult with an advanced solid tumor such as melanoma, head and neck, liver or kidney cancer. J is TRBJ1-3 and V is TRBV19; D unclear. The CDR3 nucleotides are TGTGCCAGTAGTTACTCCAAAAACACCATATATTTT. Protein: CASSYSKNTIYF.